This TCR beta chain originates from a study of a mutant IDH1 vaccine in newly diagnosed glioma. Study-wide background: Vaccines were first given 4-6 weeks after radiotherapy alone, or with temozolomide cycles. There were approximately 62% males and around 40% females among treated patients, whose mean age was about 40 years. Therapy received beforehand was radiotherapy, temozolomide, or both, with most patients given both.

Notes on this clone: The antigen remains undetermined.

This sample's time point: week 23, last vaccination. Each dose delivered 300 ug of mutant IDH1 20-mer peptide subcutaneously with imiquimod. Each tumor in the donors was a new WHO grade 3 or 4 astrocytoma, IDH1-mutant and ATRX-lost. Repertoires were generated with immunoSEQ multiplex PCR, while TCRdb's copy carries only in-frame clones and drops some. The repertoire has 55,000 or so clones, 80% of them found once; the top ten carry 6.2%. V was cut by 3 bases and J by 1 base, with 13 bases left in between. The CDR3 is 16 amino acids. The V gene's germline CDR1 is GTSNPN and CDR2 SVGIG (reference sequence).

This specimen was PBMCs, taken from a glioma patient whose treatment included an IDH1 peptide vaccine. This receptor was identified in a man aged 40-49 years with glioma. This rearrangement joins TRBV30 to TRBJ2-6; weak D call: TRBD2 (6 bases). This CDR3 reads CAWRSWGESGANVLTF. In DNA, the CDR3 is TGTGCCTGGAGGTCCTGGGGGGAGTCTGGGGCCAACGTCCTGACTTTC.